These T cell receptor beta chains were read from a single sample in a study of neurological immune-mediated disorders. Using its own MiXCR run on the 5' RACE reads, TCRdb lists one record per CDR3 protein. The data contain about 88,000 distinct CDR3 sequences, around 3.4% of them singletons. Sequenced material: PBMCs. The receptors shown here come from a woman aged 18-29 years with multiple sclerosis. Each CDR3 is given with its conserved first and last residue. The D gene is left open where the match is weak. Some rows have no size entry. The others give once, few or many, or a class for an expanded clone.

V: TRBV12-3/TRBV12-4; D: NA; size: many; J: TRBJ1-6; DNA: TGTGCCAGCAGTGGGAGGGAGAATTCACCCCTCCACTTT; CDR3: CASSGRENSPLHF
V: TRBV19; D: TRBD2; size: many; J: TRBJ2-1; DNA: TGTGCCAGTAGTATTTCTAGCGGGGATATCAATGAGCAGTTCTTC; CDR3: CASSISSGDINEQFF
V: TRBV20-1; D: NA; size: many; J: TRBJ1-1; DNA: TGCAGTGGAGGGGCGGGCGGGAACACTGAAGCTTTCTTT; CDR3: CSGGAGGNTEAFF
V: TRBV5-5; D: NA; size: many; J: TRBJ1-5; DNA: TGTGCCAGCAGCCCTGTAGGGCAACTGACTCAGCCCCAGCATTTT; CDR3: CASSPVGQLTQPQHF
V: TRBV7-9; D: NA; size: many; J: TRBJ1-2; DNA: TGTGCCAGCAGCCTCTGGGGCAGGGATCATGGCTACACCTTC; CDR3: CASSLWGRDHGYTF
V: TRBV30; D: NA; size: many; J: TRBJ1-5; DNA: TGTGCCTGGAGTGCCCCTGGGGGTGGCAGCAATCAGCCCCAGCATTTT; CDR3: CAWSAPGGGSNQPQHF
V: TRBV7-9; D: NA; size: NA; J: TRBJ2-7; DNA: TGTGCCAGCAGCTTAGGGGGGCGCGGACGCCCCTACGAGCAGTACTTC; CDR3: CASSLGGRGRPYEQYF
V: TRBV12-3/TRBV12-4; D: NA; size: many; J: TRBJ1-2; DNA: TGTGCCAGCAGTAGGGAGGGCTATGGCTACACCTTC; CDR3: CASSREGYGYTF
V: TRBV7-2; D: NA; size: many; J: TRBJ2-7; DNA: TGTGCCAGCAGCTTATTAGGGACCTACGAGCAGTACTTC; CDR3: CASSLLGTYEQYF
V: TRBV12-3/TRBV12-4; D: NA; size: many; J: TRBJ2-7; DNA: TGTGCCAGCAGTTTACCTAGGGGAACTTTTGGTATGGAGCAGTACTTC; CDR3: CASSLPRGTFGMEQYF
V: TRBV5-1; D: NA; size: many; J: TRBJ1-1; DNA: TGCGCCAGCACTAACAGGGCCGGGGACACTGAAGCTTTCTTT; CDR3: CASTNRAGDTEAFF
V: TRBV6-5; D: NA; size: many; J: TRBJ1-2; DNA: TGTGCCAGCAGCTACAGGGATTCCTATGGCTACACCTTC; CDR3: CASSYRDSYGYTF
V: TRBV20-1; D: NA; size: many; J: TRBJ1-1; DNA: TGCAGTGCTGGGCCCTTGGGCATGGGAAGAAACACTGAAGCTTTCTTT; CDR3: CSAGPLGMGRNTEAFF
V: TRBV5-1; D: TRBD1; size: many; J: TRBJ1-4; DNA: TGCGCCAGCAGCTACGGACAGGGTGACGAAAAACTGTTTTTT; CDR3: CASSYGQGDEKLFF
V: TRBV4-1; D: NA; size: many; J: TRBJ1-3; DNA: TGCGCCAGCAGCCTCTGGGGCTCTGGAAACACCATATATTTT; CDR3: CASSLWGSGNTIYF
V: TRBV12-3/TRBV12-4; D: NA; size: many; J: TRBJ1-5; DNA: TGTGCCAGCAGACAGGGTGGGCAGCCCCAGCATTTT; CDR3: CASRQGGQPQHF
V: TRBV4-3; D: NA; size: many; J: TRBJ1-4; DNA: TGCGCCAGCAGCCAGATGGGGGTTAGGGGAAAAGAAAAACTGTTTTTT; CDR3: CASSQMGVRGKEKLFF
V: TRBV6-5; D: TRBD2; size: many; J: TRBJ2-1; DNA: TGTGCCAGCAGTTACTCGACTAGCGGAGACTACAATGAGCAGTTCTTC; CDR3: CASSYSTSGDYNEQFF
V: TRBV4-2; D: TRBD2; size: NA; J: TRBJ2-1; DNA: TGTACCAGCAGCCAAGCGGGGGTCAACAATGAGCAGTTCTTC; CDR3: CTSSQAGVNNEQFF
V: TRBV7-2; D: NA; size: many; J: TRBJ2-7; DNA: TGTGCCAGCAGCTTAGAGTCCGGAACCTACGAGCAGTACTTC; CDR3: CASSLESGTYEQYF
V: TRBV11-3; D: TRBD1; size: many; J: TRBJ2-7; DNA: TGTGCCAGCAGTCCTGGGACAGGATCGGGCGAGCAGTACTTC; CDR3: CASSPGTGSGEQYF
V: TRBV5-1; D: NA; size: many; J: TRBJ1-1; DNA: TGCGCCAGCAGCCTGGCCGGGGGCTCGAACACTGAAGCTTTCTTT; CDR3: CASSLAGGSNTEAFF
V: TRBV7-9; D: TRBD1; size: many; J: TRBJ2-7; DNA: TGTGCCAGCAGCTTAGGAGCAGGGGGCGACGAGCAGTACTTC; CDR3: CASSLGAGGDEQYF